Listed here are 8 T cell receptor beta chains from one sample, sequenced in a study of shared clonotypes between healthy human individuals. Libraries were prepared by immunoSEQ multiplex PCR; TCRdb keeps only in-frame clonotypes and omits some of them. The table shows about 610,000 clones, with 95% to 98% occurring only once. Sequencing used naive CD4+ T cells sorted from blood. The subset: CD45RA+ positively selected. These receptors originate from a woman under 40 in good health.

The CDR3 DNA follows: TGTGCCAGCAGCCCAGGTGGGTCCGGCGAAAAACTGTTTTTT. Translated: CASSPGGSGEKLFF. This chain connects TRBV7-6 to TRBJ1-4; D remains ambiguous. The CDR3 has 14 residues. CDR1 and CDR2 from the germline V gene are SGHVS and FNYEAQ. V lost 5 bases to trimming and J lost 8 bases, with 15 bases between them.

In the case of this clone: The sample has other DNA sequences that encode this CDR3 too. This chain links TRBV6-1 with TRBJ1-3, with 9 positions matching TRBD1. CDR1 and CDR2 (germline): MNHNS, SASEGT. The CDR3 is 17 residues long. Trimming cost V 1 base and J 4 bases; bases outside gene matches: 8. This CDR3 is CASSEEGQGPIGNTIYF. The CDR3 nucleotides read TGTGCCAGCAGTGAAGAGGGACAGGGTCCGATCGGAAACACCATATATTTT.

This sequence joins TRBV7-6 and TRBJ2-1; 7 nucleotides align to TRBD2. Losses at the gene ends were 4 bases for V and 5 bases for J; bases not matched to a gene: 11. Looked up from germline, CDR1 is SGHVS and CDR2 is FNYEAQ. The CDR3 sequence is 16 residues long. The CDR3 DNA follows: TGTGCCAGCAGCTCCTATCGTCGGGGGACTAACAATGAGCAGTTCTTC. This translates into CASSSYRRGTNNEQFF. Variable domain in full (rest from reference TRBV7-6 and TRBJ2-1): GAGVSQSPRYKVTKRGQDVALRCDPISGHVSLYWYRQALGQGPEFLTYFNYEAQQDKSGLPNDRFSAERPEGSISTLTIQRTEQRDSAMYRCASSSYRRGTNNEQFFGPGTRLTVL.

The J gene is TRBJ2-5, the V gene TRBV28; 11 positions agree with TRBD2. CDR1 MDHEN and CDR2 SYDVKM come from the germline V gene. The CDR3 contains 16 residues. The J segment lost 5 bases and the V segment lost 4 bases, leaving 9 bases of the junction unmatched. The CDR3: CASSWEGTSGGETQYF. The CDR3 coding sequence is TGTGCCAGCAGTTGGGAGGGGACTAGCGGCGGGGAGACCCAGTACTTC. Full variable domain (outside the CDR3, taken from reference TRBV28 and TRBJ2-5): DVKVTQSSRYLVKRTGEKVFLECVQDMDHENMFWYRQDPGLGLRLIYFSYDVKMKEKGDIPEGYSVSREKKERFSLILESASTNQTSMYLCASSWEGTSGGETQYFGPGTRLLVL.

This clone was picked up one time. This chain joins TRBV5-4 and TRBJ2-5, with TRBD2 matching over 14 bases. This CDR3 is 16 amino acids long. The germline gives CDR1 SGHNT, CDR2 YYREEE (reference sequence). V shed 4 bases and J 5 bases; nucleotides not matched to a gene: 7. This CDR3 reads CASSMGLAGVLETQYF. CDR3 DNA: TGTGCCAGCAGCATGGGACTAGCGGGAGTCTTGGAGACCCAGTACTTC.

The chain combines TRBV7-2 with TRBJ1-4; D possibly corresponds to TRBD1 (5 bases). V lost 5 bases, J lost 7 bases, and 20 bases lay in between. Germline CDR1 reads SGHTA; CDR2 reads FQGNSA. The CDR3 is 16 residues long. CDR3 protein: CASSPRRRGVSEKLFF. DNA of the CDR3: TGTGCCAGCAGCCCGCGTCGTAGGGGCGTGAGTGAAAAACTGTTTTTT.

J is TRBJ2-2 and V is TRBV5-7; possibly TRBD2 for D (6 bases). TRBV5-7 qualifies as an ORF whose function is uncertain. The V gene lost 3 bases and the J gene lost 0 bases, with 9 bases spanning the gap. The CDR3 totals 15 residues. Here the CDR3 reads CASSSGTSNTGELFF. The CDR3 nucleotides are TGTGCCAGCAGCTCCGGGACTTCGAACACCGGGGAGCTGTTTTTT.

The CDR3 here is CASSISTGNREQYF. The DNA of the CDR3 is TGTGCCAGTAGTATTTCGACAGGGAATCGCGAGCAGTACTTC. This chain links TRBV19 with TRBJ2-5, with 7 bases fitting TRBD1. With the DNA end fitting TRBJ2-7 better, the J assignment may be wrong. There are 14 residues in the CDR3. In germline, CDR1 is LNHDA, CDR2 SQIVND (reference sequence).